These T cell receptor beta chains were read from a single sample in a study of T cell responses to AZD1222 COVID-19 vaccine. The method was immunoSEQ multiplex PCR; TCRdb's version includes in-frame clones alone and lacks a portion of them. The table records under 150,000 clones, about 87% of them present only once. The source material was peripheral blood, sampled 28 days after the second AZD1222 dose. The receptors originated from an adult who received the AZD1222 COVID-19 vaccine. Each CDR3 is given with its conserved first and last residue. A D gene is named only where the DNA matches it firmly. Expanded clones are given a class, and other clones once, few, many or no size at all.

d_call,v_call,j_call,clone_size,cdr3_length,cdr3_aa,cdr3_nt
-,TRBV19,TRBJ2-1,-,14,CASSETVTYNEQFF,TGTGCCAGTAGTGAGACAGTTACCTACAATGAGCAGTTCTTC
-,TRBV12-3/TRBV12-4,TRBJ2-7,-,11,CASSLGGEQYF,TGTGCCAGCAGTTTAGGAGGCGAGCAGTACTTC
TRBD1,TRBV18,TRBJ2-7,-,15,CASSPATGTGSEQYF,TGTGCCAGCTCACCGGCTACCGGGACAGGGAGCGAGCAGTACTTC
-,TRBV7-6,TRBJ1-2,-,15,CASSLAPGANYGYTF,TGTGCCAGCAGCTTAGCCCCAGGAGCTAACTATGGCTACACCTTC
TRBD1,TRBV7-8,TRBJ1-1,-,19,CASSPHSVQTGAQNTEAFF,TGTGCCAGCAGCCCCCATTCGGTCCAAACAGGGGCACAGAACACTGAAGCTTTCTTT
-,TRBV5-1,TRBJ2-5,-,13,CASSPPGGETQYF,TGCGCCAGCAGCCCGCCGGGTGGGGAGACCCAGTACTTC
-,TRBV13,TRBJ1-1,-,14,CASSLGTAGTEAFF,TGTGCCAGCAGCTTAGGGACCGCTGGCACTGAAGCTTTCTTT
TRBD1,TRBV13,TRBJ1-1,few,14,CASSFKTGRTEAFF,TGTGCCAGCAGCTTCAAGACAGGGAGAACTGAAGCTTTCTTT
TRBD1,TRBV2,TRBJ1-5,few,18,CASSEPGQGLMSNQPQHF,TGTGCCAGCAGTGAGCCGGGACAGGGGTTGATGAGCAATCAGCCCCAGCATTTT
-,TRBV4-3,TRBJ1-6,-,17,CASSQEWATGPNSPLHF,TGCGCCAGCAGCCAAGAGTGGGCAACAGGGCCTAATTCACCCCTCCACTTT
-,TRBV7-2,TRBJ2-2,-,15,CASSLTREYAGELFF,TGTGCCAGCAGCTTAACCAGGGAATATGCCGGGGAGCTGTTTTTT
-,TRBV5-1,TRBJ1-4,-,15,CASSRNRATNEKLFF,TGCGCCAGCAGCAGAAACAGGGCTACTAATGAAAAACTGTTTTTT
-,TRBV11-3,TRBJ2-5,-,17,CASSLPITGPRRETQYF,TGTGCCAGCAGCTTACCAATTACCGGACCCCGACGGGAGACCCAGTACTTC
TRBD1,TRBV7-9,TRBJ1-5,-,17,CASSLEDRLESNQPQHF,TGTGCCAGCAGCTTAGAGGACAGGTTGGAAAGCAATCAGCCCCAGCATTTT
-,TRBV11-3,TRBJ2-7,-,13,CASSYATGNEQYF,TGTGCCAGCAGCTACGCCACGGGGAACGAGCAGTACTTC
-,TRBV28,TRBJ1-6,-,16,CASSLPSGPPRSPLHF,TGTGCCAGCAGTTTGCCCTCCGGGCCGCCCCGTTCACCCCTCCACTTT